These 5 T cell receptor beta chains were all obtained from the same sample, sequenced in a study of CD4+ T cells in melanoma. The data were produced by immunoSEQ multiplex PCR, yet TCRdb's version contains in-frame clones alone and is incomplete. The table has about 50,000 clones, nearly 90% seen once. Sequencing was performed on peripheral blood. These receptors all come from a human donor with melanoma.

CDR3 sequence: CASSQEGNIQYF. The CDR3 bases are TGTGCCAGCAGCCAAGAGGGGAACATTCAGTACTTC. The chain has TRBV14 and TRBJ2-4, with D unresolved. The V gene lost 0 bases and the J gene lost 7 bases, with 4 bases spanning the gap. This CDR3 is 12 amino acids long. Germline loops: CDR1 SGHDN, CDR2 FVKESK.

This chain connects TRBV12-5 to TRBJ1-2, with D possibly being TRBD1 (5 bases). Trimming stripped 6 bases from V and 3 bases from J, with 14 bases between. The CDR3 is 14 amino acids. Germline CDR1 is LGHNT and CDR2 is FRNRAP. CDR3 region: CASGPGYGDYGYTF. CDR3 in DNA: TGTGCTAGTGGCCCAGGGTATGGGGACTATGGCTACACCTTC. Based on the CDR3 plus reference TRBV12-5 and TRBJ1-2, the full variable domain is DARVTQTPRHKVTEMGQEVTMRCQPILGHNTVFWYRQTMMQGLELLAYFRNRAPLDDSGMPKDRFSAEMPDATLATLKIQPSEPRDSAVYFCASGPGYGDYGYTFGSGTRLTVV.

This chain uses TRBV6-1 with TRBJ2-3, with unresolved D. The CDR3 has 14 amino acids. CDR1 MNHNS and CDR2 SASEGT come from the germline V gene. Trimming cost V 7 bases and J 0 bases, with 11 bases left between them. CDR3 sequence reads: CASTSFTSTDTQYF. For the CDR3, the DNA is TGTGCCAGCACCTCCTTTACTAGCACAGATACGCAGTATTTT.

The chain has TRBV5-6 and TRBJ1-6; D might be TRBD1 (5 bases). The CDR3 consists of 17 residues. The V gene's germline CDR1 is SGHDT and CDR2 YYEEEE. V was clipped by 0 bases and J by 7 bases, with 17 bases between them. This CDR3 is CASSLGVRGRSNSPLHF. CDR3 DNA sequence: TGTGCCAGCAGCTTGGGCGTAAGGGGCCGGTCCAATTCACCCCTCCACTTT. Filled out from reference TRBV5-6 and TRBJ1-6, the complete variable domain reads DAGVTQSPTHLIKTRGQQVTLRCSPKSGHDTVSWYQQALGQGPQFIFQYYEEEERQRGNFPDRFSGHQFPNYSSELNVNALLLGDSALYLCASSLGVRGRSNSPLHFGNGTRLTVT.

The count of this clone is one. J is TRBJ2-5 and V is TRBV20-1; D gene unclear. The CDR3 is 10 amino acids. Trimming cost V 5 bases and J 4 bases, with 5 bases left between them. The germline CDR1 and CDR2 sequences are DFQATT and SNEGSKA (reference sequence). The chain's CDR3 is CSAASETQYF. CDR3 nucleotides: TGCAGTGCTGCGTCAGAGACCCAGTACTTC.